The 32 T cell receptor beta chains below all came from one sample that was sequenced in a study of T-cell memory formation after mild COVID-19. TCRdb reprocessed the 5' RACE reads with MiXCR, giving one entry per CDR3 protein. The sample lists 200,000 or so distinct CDR3 sequences; 16% were seen once. The source material was PBMCs or a T cell subset sorted from them (not recorded which). These receptors all come from an adult woman who had mild COVID-19 (a few samples of this study predate the infection). Cell type and time point are not known.

The rearrangement joins TRBV5-6 to TRBJ1-5; D is perhaps TRBD1 (5 bases). The germline V and J ends were trimmed by 0 bases and 8 bases, with 15 bases remaining between them. The CDR3 runs to 15 residues. Germline CDR1 SGHDT, CDR2 YYEEEE. CDR3 in amino acids: CASSLDGAWGKPQHF. The CDR3 nucleotides are TGTGCCAGCAGCTTGGACGGGGCGTGGGGGAAGCCCCAGCATTTT.

This clonotype was observed a single time. CDR3 loop: CASSLVSGVTNNEQFF. As DNA, the CDR3 is TGTGCCAGCAGCTTGGTTTCGGGAGTGACAAACAATGAGCAGTTCTTC. The chain carries TRBV5-4 and TRBJ2-1, with D possibly matching TRBD2 (6 bases). CDR1 and CDR2 (germline): SGHNT, YYREEE (reference sequence). This CDR3 has 16 amino acids. V lost 0 bases to trimming and J lost 5 bases, with 15 bases between them.

The V call is TRBV3-1, the J call TRBJ2-3; D not resolved. Germline CDR1 is LGHDT and CDR2 is YNNKEL (reference sequence). This CDR3 contains 13 residues. Trimming pared 0 bases from V and 1 base from J, leaving 2 bases between. In nucleotides, the CDR3 is TGTGCCAGCAGCCAAGAGGGCACAGATACGCAGTATTTT. Translation gives CASSQEGTDTQYF.

V is TRBV14 and J is TRBJ2-4, with 7 bases lining up with TRBD1. Germline V CDR1 and CDR2: SGHDN, FVKESK. The CDR3 runs 17 residues. V gave up 4 bases and J gave up 8 bases; unmatched junction bases: 17. The CDR3 sequence: CASSPTWNRGRSDIQYF. Here the CDR3 DNA reads TGTGCCAGCAGCCCCACGTGGAACAGGGGCCGGTCGGACATTCAGTACTTC. Supplemented by reference TRBV14 and TRBJ2-4, the full variable domain reads EAGVTQFPSHSVIEKGQTVTLRCDPISGHDNLYWYRRVMGKEIKFLLHFVKESKQDESGMPNNRFLAERTGGTYSTLKVQPAELEDSGVYFCASSPTWNRGRSDIQYFGAGTRLSVL.

This clonotype has at least ten counts. The gene calls are TRBV15 and TRBJ2-7, with 10 bases fitting TRBD2. CDR3 length equals 15 residues. With 0 bases clipped from V and 3 bases from J, the junction kept 2 bases outside the gene matches. The germline CDR1 and CDR2 sequences are LNHNV and YYDKDF (reference sequence). CDR3 DNA sequence: TGTGCCACCAGCAGAGAGGCTAGCGGGGGCTACGAGCAGTACTTC. Translation gives CATSREASGGYEQYF.

The chain uses TRBV7-3 and TRBJ2-1, with D maybe TRBD2 (6 bases). Between the trimmed V and J ends, which lost 0 bases and 1 base, there was a span of 10 bases. Germline V lookup: CDR1 SGHTA, CDR2 FQGTGA. This CDR3 has 16 residues. The chain's CDR3 is CASSLTYAGSYNEQFF. As DNA, the CDR3 is TGTGCCAGCAGCTTAACTTACGCGGGATCCTACAATGAGCAGTTCTTC. Looking up the rest from reference TRBV7-3 and TRBJ2-1 gives the full variable domain: GAGVSQTPSNKVTEKGKYVELRCDPISGHTALYWYRQSLGQGPEFLIYFQGTGAADDSGLPNDRFFAVRPEGSVSTLKIQRTERGDSAVYLCASSLTYAGSYNEQFFGPGTRLTVL.

A few counts support this clonotype. V gene TRBV7-3 combines with J gene TRBJ2-1, with D possibly TRBD2 on 5 matching bases. CDR3 length equals 17 residues. V was pared by 1 base and J by 4 bases, with 17 bases between. CDR1 and CDR2 (germline): SGHTA, FQGTGA. DNA for the CDR3: TGTGCCAGCAGCTTAATGAGGGTCGCCCCGGAATACAATGAGCAGTTCTTC. Its translation: CASSLMRVAPEYNEQFF.

This clonotype was picked up many times. The CDR3 coding sequence is TGTGCCAGCAGCTTTTCGACAGGGAAGCAGTACTTC. Residues: CASSFSTGKQYF. V usage is TRBV7-9 and J usage is TRBJ2-7; 7 positions match TRBD1. CDR1 and CDR2 from the germline V gene are SEHNR and FQNEAQ (reference sequence). V dropped 3 bases and J dropped 8; count of bases not matched to a gene: 4. CDR3 length: 12 residues. Full variable domain (rest looked up from reference TRBV7-9 and TRBJ2-7): DTGVSQNPRHKITKRGQNVTFRCDPISEHNRLYWYRQTLGQGPEFLTYFQNEAQLEKSRLLSDRFSAERPKGSFSTLEIQRTEQGDSAMYLCASSFSTGKQYFGPGTRLTVT.

V gene TRBV29-1 combines with J gene TRBJ1-5; D call uncertain. CDR1 and CDR2 from the germline V gene are SQVTM and ANQGSEA. The CDR3 totals 13 residues. V lost 4 bases and J lost 7, with 14 bases in between. CDR3 in DNA: TGCAGCGTTGGGGATCCGCAAGGCCAGCCCCAGCATTTT. The encoded protein is CSVGDPQGQPQHF. Complete variable domain (other parts from reference TRBV29-1 and TRBJ1-5): SAVISQKPSRDICQRGTSLTIQCQVDSQVTMMFWYRQQPGQSLTLIATANQGSEATYESGFVIDKFPISRPNLTFSTLTVSNMSPEDSSIYLCSVGDPQGQPQHFGDGTRLSIL.

This sequence joins TRBV4-1 and TRBJ2-1; 15 bases match TRBD2. CDR1 and CDR2 (germline): MGHRA, YSYEKL. The J segment lost 7 bases and the V segment lost 4 bases, leaving 8 bases of the junction unmatched. CDR3 length equals 17 residues. DNA for the CDR3: TGCGCCAGCAGCCCCAGGACTAGCGGGGGGGCCCTTAATGAGCAGTTCTTC. Encoded protein: CASSPRTSGGALNEQFF.

Only a few counts were recorded for this clonotype. J is TRBJ2-1 and V is TRBV24-1; 7 bases are shared with TRBD2. Germline loops: CDR1 KGHDR, CDR2 SFDVKD. V shed 5 bases and J 9 bases; nucleotides not matched to a gene: 6. This CDR3 region has 13 residues. CDR3 in amino acids: CATSASGNIEQFF. CDR3 sequence (DNA): TGTGCCACCAGTGCCAGCGGGAATATTGAGCAGTTCTTC.

This clonotype turned up a few times. The V call is TRBV12-3 or TRBV12-4, the J call TRBJ1-6; maybe TRBD1 (5 bases). The CDR3 is made up of 13 amino acids. The ends were cut back, 4 bases at V and 8 bases at J, with 9 bases in the middle. The CDR3 spells CASSSPGYSPLHF. The CDR3 DNA reads as TGTGCCAGCAGTTCCCCAGGGTATTCACCCCTCCACTTT.

A few counts support this clonotype. The chain combines TRBV2 with TRBJ2-5; D is unclear. The CDR3 extends over 11 amino acids. V lost 2 bases to trimming and J lost 7 bases, with 5 bases between them. CDR1 is SNHLY, CDR2 FYNNEI, per germline. This CDR3 is CASSEKGTQYF. DNA of the CDR3: TGTGCCAGCAGTGAAAAGGGGACCCAGTACTTC.

CDR3 nucleotide sequence: TGTGCCACCAGGGCGGGCAGGGGTTACGAGCAGTACTTC. Translation gives CATRAGRGYEQYF. V usage is TRBV24-1 and J usage is TRBJ2-7, with D perhaps matching TRBD1 (6 bases). The V end was cut by 7 bases, the J end by 4 bases, with 13 bases between. Germline CDR1 reads KGHDR; CDR2 reads SFDVKD. There are 13 residues in the CDR3.

The genes are TRBV24-1 and TRBJ2-1, with D uncertain. The V gene lost 6 bases and the J gene lost 10 bases, with 9 bases spanning the gap. Germline-derived CDR1 and CDR2 are KGHDR and SFDVKD. The CDR3 is made up of 11 amino acids. The CDR3 loop reads CATSLSREQFF. The DNA of the CDR3 is TGTGCCACCAGTCTGTCCCGCGAGCAGTTCTTC.

This clonotype has just a few counts. V and J are TRBV5-1 and TRBJ2-1, with TRBD1 matching 7 bases. The CDR3 runs 16 residues. With 4 bases clipped from V and 2 bases from J, the junction kept 9 bases outside the gene matches. Germline assignment: CDR1 SGHRS and CDR2 YFSETQ. The chain's CDR3 is CASSPNDRVPYNEQFF. DNA for the CDR3: TGCGCCAGCAGCCCCAACGACAGGGTGCCCTACAATGAGCAGTTCTTC.

This clonotype occurred a few times. The chain is built from TRBV27 and TRBJ2-7; 7 nucleotides agree with TRBD2. The CDR3 sequence is 17 residues long. Losses at the gene ends were 5 bases for V and 2 bases for J; bases not matched to a gene: 15. Germline lookup yields CDR1 MNHEY and CDR2 SMNVEV (reference sequence). DNA for the CDR3: TGTGCCAGCAGTCTTAGGAGGACGGGACTAACGCCCTACGAGCAGTACTTC. It codes for CASSLRRTGLTPYEQYF.

The genes are TRBV7-2 and TRBJ2-7; TRBD2 aligns across 7 bases. V was clipped by 3 bases and J by 0 bases; unmatched bases: 5. CDR1 and CDR2 (germline): SGHTA, FQGNSA. This CDR3 contains 15 residues. This CDR3 is CASSFSASGSYEQYF. The CDR3 DNA sequence: TGTGCCAGCAGCTTCTCGGCTAGCGGCTCCTACGAGCAGTACTTC.

The chain carries TRBV12-3 or TRBV12-4 and TRBJ2-1; 9 bases agree with TRBD2. This CDR3 region has 19 residues. The V and J ends lost 1 base and 0 bases, in that order; junction bases with no gene match: 10. CDR3 amino acids: CASSLGLAGTQRSYNEQFF. The DNA for the CDR3 is TGTGCCAGCAGTTTAGGGCTAGCGGGAACCCAACGCTCCTACAATGAGCAGTTCTTC.

J is TRBJ2-1 and V is TRBV30; no clear D. Between the trimmed V and J ends, which lost 0 bases and 9 bases, there was a span of 6 bases. Germline V gene lookup returns CDR1 GTSNPN and CDR2 SVGIG (reference sequence). The CDR3 has 11 residues. CDR3 in DNA: TGTGCCTGGAGTGTATTTGGTGAGCAGTTCTTC. Translating gives CAWSVFGEQFF.

This clonotype was found a few times. This rearrangement joins TRBV15 to TRBJ1-1, with no clear D. CDR1 is LNHNV and CDR2 is YYDKDF in the germline V gene (reference sequence). The CDR3 runs to 13 residues. Trimming shortened V by 7 bases and J by 1 base, and 10 bases separated the two germline ends. The DNA for the CDR3 is TGTGCCACCACGAGACCGACGAACACTGAAGCTTTCTTT. Translation gives CATTRPTNTEAFF.

This clonotype has more than one count but fewer than ten. V is TRBV20-1 and J is TRBJ2-5; tentatively, D is TRBD1 or TRBD2 (6 bases each). This CDR3 has 16 residues. Looked up from germline, CDR1 is DFQATT and CDR2 is SNEGSKA (reference sequence). V was shortened by 0 bases and J by 5 bases, with 19 bases between the two germline ends. CDR3 coding DNA: TGCAGTGCTAGAGATCGGGGGCGGGGACTTTCGGAGACCCAGTACTTC. Protein sequence: CSARDRGRGLSETQYF.

This clonotype occurred a few times. The gene calls are TRBV7-6 and TRBJ1-1; no reliable D call. Between the trimmed V and J ends, which lost 0 bases and 6 bases, there was a span of 17 bases. The CDR3 is 16 residues long. The V gene's germline CDR1 is SGHVS and CDR2 FNYEAQ. The CDR3 sequence is CASSLAPLKLSPEAFF. The CDR3 DNA reads as TGTGCCAGCAGCTTAGCACCCCTAAAGCTTTCACCTGAAGCTTTCTTT. The variable domain in full, with the rest retrieved from reference TRBV7-6 and TRBJ1-1, is GAGVSQSPRYKVTKRGQDVALRCDPISGHVSLYWYRQALGQGPEFLTYFNYEAQQDKSGLPNDRFSAERPEGSISTLTIQRTEQRDSAMYRCASSLAPLKLSPEAFFGQGTRLTVV.

The sample holds a few counts of this clonotype. V gene TRBV5-1 combines with J gene TRBJ1-1; D call uncertain. Germline loops: CDR1 SGHRS, CDR2 YFSETQ. This CDR3 region has 14 residues. The ends were cut back, 1 base at V and 5 bases at J, with 12 bases in the middle. CDR3 sequence: CASSLSGRQTEAFF. CDR3 coding DNA: TGCGCCAGCAGCTTGTCTGGGAGGCAGACTGAAGCTTTCTTT.

The chain carries TRBV9 and TRBJ2-1; 8 nucleotides agree with TRBD2. Germline-derived CDR1 and CDR2 are SGDLS and YYNGEE. V lost 6 bases to trimming and J lost 12 bases; unmatched junction nucleotides: 14. The CDR3 runs to 14 residues. In nucleotides, the CDR3 is TGTGCCAGCAAGTATCGAGCGGGAGTTGACTCGCAGTTCTTC. Its protein is CASKYRAGVDSQFF.

V usage is TRBV5-8 and J usage is TRBJ1-4, with 9 bases that match TRBD1. The CDR3 runs 15 residues. From germline, CDR1 is SGHTS and CDR2 YDEGEE. With V trimmed by 0 bases and J by 8 bases, 5 bases remained unmatched. In nucleotides, the CDR3 is TGTGCCAGCAGCTTGGTACAGGGGGCATGGGAAAAACTGTTTTTT. Encoded protein: CASSLVQGAWEKLFF.

In its sample, this clonotype was seen a few times. J is TRBJ2-6 and V is TRBV18; D remains ambiguous. CDR1 and CDR2 (germline): KGHSH, LQKENI. With 4 bases removed from V and 1 base from J, the gap between germline ends came to 11 bases. The length of the CDR3 is 16 residues. CDR3 nucleotide sequence: TGTGCCAGCTCACTTATGGACGGTTCTGGGGCCAACGTCCTGACTTTC. As protein: CASSLMDGSGANVLTF.

This sequence joins TRBV12-3 or TRBV12-4 and TRBJ1-1; D is possibly TRBD1 (6 bases). The CDR3 has 14 amino acids. The ends were cut back, 5 bases at V and 4 bases at J, with 14 bases in the middle. In DNA, the CDR3 is TGTGCCAGCAGTCTACAGGGTATTAGCACTGAAGCTTTCTTT. Its translation: CASSLQGISTEAFF.

The rearrangement links TRBV5-1 to TRBJ2-5; TRBD1 matches at 9 bases. This CDR3 has 14 residues. With 0 bases clipped from V and 5 bases from J, the junction kept 2 bases outside the gene matches. Germline values: CDR1 SGHRS, CDR2 YFSETQ. The CDR3 DNA follows: TGCGCCAGCAGCTTGGGGGACAGGGCTGAGACCCAGTACTTC. It translates to CASSLGDRAETQYF. Supplemented by reference TRBV5-1 and TRBJ2-5, the full variable domain reads KAGVTQTPRYLIKTRGQQVTLSCSPISGHRSVSWYQQTPGQGLQFLFEYFSETQRNKGNFPGRFSGRQFSNSRSEMNVSTLELGDSALYLCASSLGDRAETQYFGPGTRLLVL.

This clonotype was seen a few times. The V gene is TRBV5-1, the J gene TRBJ2-3; 7 positions match TRBD2. The ends lost 4 bases at V and 4 bases at J; junction bases unmatched: 15. Germline CDR1 and CDR2: SGHRS and YFSETQ. This CDR3 spans 17 amino acids. The CDR3, as DNA: TGCGCCAGCAGCCCCCCGAGGGGCGGGAGAGGAGCAGATACGCAGTATTTT. This translates into CASSPPRGGRGADTQYF.

This clonotype has ten or more counts. This chain joins TRBV20-1 and TRBJ2-7, with 10 bases aligning to TRBD2. Losses at the gene ends were 6 bases for V and 2 bases for J; bases not matched to a gene: 10. CDR1 DFQATT and CDR2 SNEGSKA come from the germline V gene (reference sequence). The CDR3 totals 15 residues. For the CDR3, the DNA is TGCAGTGCCCATCGAAGGCTAGCGGGGGCCTACGAGCAGTACTTC. Translated: CSAHRRLAGAYEQYF.

This clonotype appeared a few times. The chain links TRBV5-1 to TRBJ2-5, with 8 bases identical to TRBD1. CDR1 SGHRS and CDR2 YFSETQ come from the germline V gene. The CDR3 is 14 residues long. V was pared by 4 bases and J by 2 bases, with 4 bases of the junction left unmatched. The CDR3 spells CASSNGQGQETQYF. CDR3 nucleotide sequence: TGCGCCAGCAGCAACGGACAGGGACAAGAGACCCAGTACTTC. Full variable domain (remainder filled in from reference TRBV5-1 and TRBJ2-5): KAGVTQTPRYLIKTRGQQVTLSCSPISGHRSVSWYQQTPGQGLQFLFEYFSETQRNKGNFPGRFSGRQFSNSRSEMNVSTLELGDSALYLCASSNGQGQETQYFGPGTRLLVL.